The present entry profiles one T cell receptor beta chain with its context. The antigen is undetermined. The data were obtained in a study of cytomegalovirus exposure and HLA in healthy donors. Study-wide results and limits: In a later analysis, across HLA loci, associated TCR counts were highest for DRB1, lowest for HLA-C.

PCR used 60 Vbeta primers and 13 Jbeta primers. Clones were read by immunoSEQ multiplex PCR, and TCRdb kept only the in-frame ones, dropping some. The table includes some 150,000 clones, 79% detected once. The V gene's germline CDR1 is SGHKS and CDR2 YYEKEE (reference sequence). The CDR3 totals 15 residues. Trimming left V 2 bases short and J 2 bases short, with 14 bases between. The clonotype originates from a woman aged 45-65 years in good health and CMV-seronegative. The chain employs TRBV5-5 and TRBJ2-7; no clear D. Sequenced: PBMCs. The CDR3, as DNA: TGTGCCAGCAGCTTTCTTCCAACCGAGCCCTACGAGCAGTACTTC. Translating it yields CASSFLPTEPYEQYF.